This T cell receptor beta chain was found in a study of blood T cell repertoires in COVID-19. V trimming: 8 bases; J trimming: 0 bases; junction bases outside the gene matches: 11. The CDR3 is 16 amino acids. CDR1 and CDR2 from the germline V gene are MNHEY and SMNVEV (reference sequence). The protocol was immunoSEQ multiplex PCR, while the TCRdb copy is restricted to in-frame clones and leaves out a portion. The sample contains roughly 45,000 clones, around nine tenths of which appear only once. Sequences were obtained from peripheral blood. The chain carries TRBV27 and TRBJ2-3, with 7 bases identical to TRBD2. The clonotype comes from a man in his 70s with active COVID-19. CDR3 protein: CASSPAGRASTDTQYF. DNA for the CDR3: TGTGCCAGCTCCCCTGCGGGGAGGGCAAGCACAGATACGCAGTATTTT.